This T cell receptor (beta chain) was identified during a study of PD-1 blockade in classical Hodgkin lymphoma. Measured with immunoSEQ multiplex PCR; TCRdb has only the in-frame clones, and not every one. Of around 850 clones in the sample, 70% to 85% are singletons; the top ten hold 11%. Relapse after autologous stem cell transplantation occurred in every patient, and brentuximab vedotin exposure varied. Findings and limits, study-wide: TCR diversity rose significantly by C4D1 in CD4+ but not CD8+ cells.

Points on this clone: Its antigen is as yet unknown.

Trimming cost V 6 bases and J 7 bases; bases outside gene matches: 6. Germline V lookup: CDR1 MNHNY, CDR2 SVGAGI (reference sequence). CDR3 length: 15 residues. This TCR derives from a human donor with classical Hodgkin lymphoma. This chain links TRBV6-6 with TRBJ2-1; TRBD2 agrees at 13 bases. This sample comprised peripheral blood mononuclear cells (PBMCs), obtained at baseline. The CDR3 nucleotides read TGTGCCAGCAGACTAGCGGGAGGGCTATCGAATGAGCAGTTCTTC. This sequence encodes CASRLAGGLSNEQFF.